This T cell receptor beta chain comes out of a study of blood T cell repertoires in COVID-19. Clones were sequenced by immunoSEQ multiplex PCR, and TCRdb holds only the in-frame ones, with some missing. The sample lists roughly 70,000 clones, about four fifths seen once, with 18% in the top ten. This CDR3 has 13 residues. The J segment lost 4 bases and the V segment lost 4 bases, leaving 4 bases of the junction unmatched. This receptor was taken from a man aged 70 or older who had recovered from COVID-19. The chain uses TRBV12-3 or TRBV12-4 and TRBJ2-7; 7 bases map to TRBD1. Material for sequencing was peripheral blood. CDR3 in amino acids: CASSWDRGYEQYF. The CDR3 DNA reads TGTGCCAGCAGTTGGGACAGAGGGTACGAGCAGTACTTC.